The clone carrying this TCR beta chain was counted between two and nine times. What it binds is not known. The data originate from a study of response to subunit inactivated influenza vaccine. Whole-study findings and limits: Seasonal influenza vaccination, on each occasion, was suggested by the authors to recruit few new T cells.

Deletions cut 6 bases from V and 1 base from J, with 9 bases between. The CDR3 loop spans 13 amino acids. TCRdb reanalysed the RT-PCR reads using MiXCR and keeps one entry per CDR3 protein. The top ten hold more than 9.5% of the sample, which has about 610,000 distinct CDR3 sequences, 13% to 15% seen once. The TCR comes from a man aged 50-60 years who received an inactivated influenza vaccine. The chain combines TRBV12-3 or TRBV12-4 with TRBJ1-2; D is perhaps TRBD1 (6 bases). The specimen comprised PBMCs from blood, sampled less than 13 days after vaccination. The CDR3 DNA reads TGTGCCAGCAGGGACAGCAATAACTATGGCTACACCTTC. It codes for CASRDSNNYGYTF.